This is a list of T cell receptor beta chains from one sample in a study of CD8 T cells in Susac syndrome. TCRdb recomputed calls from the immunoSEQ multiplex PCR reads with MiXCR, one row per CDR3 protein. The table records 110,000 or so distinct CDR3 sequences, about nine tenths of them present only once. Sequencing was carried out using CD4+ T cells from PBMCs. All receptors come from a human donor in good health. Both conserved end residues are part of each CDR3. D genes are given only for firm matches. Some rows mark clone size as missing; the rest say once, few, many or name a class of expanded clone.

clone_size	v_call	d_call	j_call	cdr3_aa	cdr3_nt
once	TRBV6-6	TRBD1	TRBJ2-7	CASTERDRVSEQYF	TGTGCCAGCACCGAAAGGGACAGGGTGAGCGAGCAGTACTTC
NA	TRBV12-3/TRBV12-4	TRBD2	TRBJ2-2	CASGRPAGGAATNTGELFF	TGTGCCAGCGGCCGGCCAGCGGGAGGGGCCGCTACGAACACCGGGGAGCTGTTTTTT
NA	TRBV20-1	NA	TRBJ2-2	CSAGRQGTRGELFF	TGCAGTGCTGGTCGCCAGGGGACGCGCGGGGAGCTGTTTTTT
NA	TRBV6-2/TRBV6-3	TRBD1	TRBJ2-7	CASSITGEPSYEQYF	TGTGCCAGCAGTATCACAGGGGAACCCTCCTACGAGCAGTACTTC
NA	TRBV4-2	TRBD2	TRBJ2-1	CASSQALAGGPRNEQFF	TGTGCCAGCAGCCAAGCCCTAGCGGGGGGGCCTCGGAATGAGCAGTTCTTC
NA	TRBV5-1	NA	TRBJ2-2	CASSRTNGPPTGELFF	TGCGCCAGCAGTAGGACCAACGGGCCTCCCACCGGGGAGCTGTTTTTT
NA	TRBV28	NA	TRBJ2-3	CASSLSFGEAGTRTDTQYF	TGTGCCAGCAGTTTATCCTTCGGTGAGGCGGGGACCCGCACAGATACGCAGTATTTT
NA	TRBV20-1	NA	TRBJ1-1	CSAAGDMNTEAFF	TGCAGTGCGGCAGGAGACATGAACACTGAAGCTTTCTTT
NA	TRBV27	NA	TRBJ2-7	CASSSDSTLVEQYF	TGTGCCAGCAGTTCCGACAGTACCCTCGTCGAGCAGTACTTC
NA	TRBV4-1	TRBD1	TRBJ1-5	CASSLTGGDYQPQHF	TGCGCCAGCAGCCTGACAGGGGGTGATTATCAGCCCCAGCATTTT
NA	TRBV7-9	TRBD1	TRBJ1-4	CASGQGNEKLFF	TGTGCCAGCGGACAGGGGAATGAAAAACTGTTTTTT
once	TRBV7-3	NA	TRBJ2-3	CASSFRREDTQYF	TGTGCCAGCAGCTTCCGCCGGGAAGATACGCAGTATTTT
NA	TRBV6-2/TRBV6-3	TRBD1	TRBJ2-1	CASSPEGQGSYNEQFF	TGTGCCAGCAGCCCAGAGGGACAGGGCTCCTACAATGAGCAGTTCTTC
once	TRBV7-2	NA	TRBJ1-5	CASSGSLTGWSQHF	TGTGCCAGCAGCGGTTCGCTTACCGGGTGGTCCCAGCATTTT
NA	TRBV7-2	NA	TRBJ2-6	CASSPKGVGLRANVLTF	TGTGCCAGCAGCCCTAAGGGTGTGGGGTTGCGGGCCAACGTCCTGACTTTC
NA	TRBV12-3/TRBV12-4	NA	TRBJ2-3	CASSRTRTTDTQYF	TGTGCCAGCAGTCGCACCCGCACCACAGATACGCAGTATTTT
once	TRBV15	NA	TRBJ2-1	CATSRYTRGYNEQFF	TGTGCCACCAGCAGATATACTAGGGGGTACAATGAGCAGTTCTTC
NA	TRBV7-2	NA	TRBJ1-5	CASSPVGSTGQPQHF	TGTGCCAGCAGCCCCGTAGGCTCAACGGGACAGCCCCAGCATTTT
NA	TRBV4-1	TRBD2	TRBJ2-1	CASSLGGGARGEQFF	TGCGCCAGCAGCCTCGGCGGGGGGGCTCGAGGAGAGCAGTTCTTC
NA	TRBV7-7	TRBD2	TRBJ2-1	CASIKAGDANEQFF	TGTGCCAGCATCAAAGCGGGAGACGCCAATGAGCAGTTCTTC
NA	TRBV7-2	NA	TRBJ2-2	CASSLAGAGWAGELFF	TGTGCCAGCAGCTTAGCCGGGGCAGGGTGGGCCGGGGAGCTGTTTTTT
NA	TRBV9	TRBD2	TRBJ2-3	CASSVGRGEVTDTQYF	TGTGCCAGCAGCGTAGGGCGGGGGGAAGTCACAGATACGCAGTATTTT
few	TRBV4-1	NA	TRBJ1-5	CASSQDYNQPQHF	TGCGCCAGCAGCCAAGATTATAATCAGCCCCAGCATTTT
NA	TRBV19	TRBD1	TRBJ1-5	CASSPRAGQVSPQHF	TGTGCCAGTAGTCCAAGAGCGGGACAGGTCTCTCCCCAGCATTTT